The clone carrying this TCR beta chain occurred many times. These data originate in a study of T cells after yellow fever vaccination. Study in general: Any fraction with a low cell number was prepared using SMART-Seq v4 Ultra Low Input.

One entry per CDR3 protein, called by TCRdb with MiXCR from the 5' RACE reads. The data show fewer than 350,000 distinct CDR3 sequences, with approximately 3.9% seen just once and 20% to 30% held by the top ten. This CDR3 region has 17 residues. V was clipped by 0 bases and J by 7 bases; unmatched bases: 7. The germline V gene has CDR1 LGHNT and CDR2 FRNRAP. Sequences were derived from PBMCs, sampled on the day of the yellow fever booster vaccination. This TCR was sampled from a man between 18 and 29 years old who received the YFV17D yellow fever vaccine. The chain recombines TRBV12-5 with TRBJ2-1, with 12 bases fitting TRBD1. The CDR3 DNA reads as TGTGCTAGTGGTTTGGTAATCCGGGACAGGGGGCCGAATGAGCAGTTCTTC. Encoded protein: CASGLVIRDRGPNEQFF.